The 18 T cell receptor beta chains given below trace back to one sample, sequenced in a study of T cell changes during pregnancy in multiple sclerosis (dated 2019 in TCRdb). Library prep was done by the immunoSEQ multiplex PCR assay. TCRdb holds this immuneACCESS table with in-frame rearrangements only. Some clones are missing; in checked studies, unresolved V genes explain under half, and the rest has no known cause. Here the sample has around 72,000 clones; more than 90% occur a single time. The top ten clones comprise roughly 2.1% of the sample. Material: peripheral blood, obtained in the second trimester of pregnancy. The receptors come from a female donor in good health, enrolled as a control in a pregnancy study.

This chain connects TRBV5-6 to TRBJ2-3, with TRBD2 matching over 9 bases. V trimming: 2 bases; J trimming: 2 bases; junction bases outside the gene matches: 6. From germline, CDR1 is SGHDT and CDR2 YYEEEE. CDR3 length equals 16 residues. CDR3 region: CASSFGGGGVTDTQYF. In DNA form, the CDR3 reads TGTGCCAGCAGCTTCGGCGGCGGGGGGGTCACAGATACGCAGTATTTT. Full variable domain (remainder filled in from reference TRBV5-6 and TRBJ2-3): DAGVTQSPTHLIKTRGQQVTLRCSPKSGHDTVSWYQQALGQGPQFIFQYYEEEERQRGNFPDRFSGHQFPNYSSELNVNALLLGDSALYLCASSFGGGGVTDTQYFGPGTRLTVL.

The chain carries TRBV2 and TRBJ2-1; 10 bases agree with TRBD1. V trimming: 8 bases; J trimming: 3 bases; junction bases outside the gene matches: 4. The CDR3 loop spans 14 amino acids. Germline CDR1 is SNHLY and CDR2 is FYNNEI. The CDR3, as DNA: TGTGCCAGCTTCGGACAGGGGGACTACAATGAGCAGTTCTTC. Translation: CASFGQGDYNEQFF.

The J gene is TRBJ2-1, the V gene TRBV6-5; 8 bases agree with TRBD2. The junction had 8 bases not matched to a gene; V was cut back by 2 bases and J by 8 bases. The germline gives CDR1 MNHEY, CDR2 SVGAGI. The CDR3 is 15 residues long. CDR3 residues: CASSYGGLEGDEQFF. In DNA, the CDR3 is TGTGCCAGCAGTTACGGGGGACTAGAGGGGGATGAGCAGTTCTTC.

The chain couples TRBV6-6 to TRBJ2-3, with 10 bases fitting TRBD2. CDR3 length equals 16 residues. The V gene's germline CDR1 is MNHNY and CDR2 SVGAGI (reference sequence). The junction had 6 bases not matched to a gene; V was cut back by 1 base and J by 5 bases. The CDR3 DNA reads TGTGCCAGCAGTTACTACGTTAGCGGGGGGTTAGATACGCAGTATTTT. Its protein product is CASSYYVSGGLDTQYF.

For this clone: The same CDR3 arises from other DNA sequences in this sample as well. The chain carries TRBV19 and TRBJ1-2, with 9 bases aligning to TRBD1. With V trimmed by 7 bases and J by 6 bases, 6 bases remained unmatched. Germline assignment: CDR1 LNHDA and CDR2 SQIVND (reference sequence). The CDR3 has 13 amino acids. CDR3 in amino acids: CASTRGQGNGYTF. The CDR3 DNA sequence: TGTGCCAGTACCCGAGGACAGGGGAATGGCTACACCTTC.

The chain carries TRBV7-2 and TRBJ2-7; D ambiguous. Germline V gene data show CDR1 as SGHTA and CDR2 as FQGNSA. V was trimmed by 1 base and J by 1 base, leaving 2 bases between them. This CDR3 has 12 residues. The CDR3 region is CASSLVSYEQYF. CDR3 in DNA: TGTGCCAGCAGCTTAGTATCCTACGAGCAGTACTTC.

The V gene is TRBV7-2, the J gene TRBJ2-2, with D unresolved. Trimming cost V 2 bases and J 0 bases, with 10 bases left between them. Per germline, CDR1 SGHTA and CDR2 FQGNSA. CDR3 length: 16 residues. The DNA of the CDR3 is TGTGCCAGCAGCTTAATTTCCCCAACGAACACCGGGGAGCTGTTTTTT. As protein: CASSLISPTNTGELFF.

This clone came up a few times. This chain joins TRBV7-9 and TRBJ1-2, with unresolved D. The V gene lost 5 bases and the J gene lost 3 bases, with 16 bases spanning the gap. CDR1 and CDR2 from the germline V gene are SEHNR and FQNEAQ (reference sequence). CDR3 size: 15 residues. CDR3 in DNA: TGTGCCAGCAGCCCCACATCAGGAGGGCACTATGGCTACACCTTC. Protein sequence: CASSPTSGGHYGYTF.

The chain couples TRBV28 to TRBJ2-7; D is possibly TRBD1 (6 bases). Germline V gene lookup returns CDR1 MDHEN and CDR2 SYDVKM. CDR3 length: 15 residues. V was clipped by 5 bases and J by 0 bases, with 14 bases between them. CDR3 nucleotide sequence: TGTGCCAGCAGTGTCCTCAGGGGCGTCTCCTACGAGCAGTACTTC. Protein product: CASSVLRGVSYEQYF. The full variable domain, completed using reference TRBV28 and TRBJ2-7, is DVKVTQSSRYLVKRTGEKVFLECVQDMDHENMFWYRQDPGLGLRLIYFSYDVKMKEKGDIPEGYSVSREKKERFSLILESASTNQTSMYLCASSVLRGVSYEQYFGPGTRLTVT.

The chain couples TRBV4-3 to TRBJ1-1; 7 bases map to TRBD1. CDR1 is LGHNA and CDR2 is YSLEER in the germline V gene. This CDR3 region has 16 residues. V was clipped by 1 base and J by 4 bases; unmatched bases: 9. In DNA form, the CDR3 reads TGCGCCAGCAGCCAAGCTACGACAGGGTCCGCCACTGAAGCTTTCTTT. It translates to CASSQATTGSATEAFF.

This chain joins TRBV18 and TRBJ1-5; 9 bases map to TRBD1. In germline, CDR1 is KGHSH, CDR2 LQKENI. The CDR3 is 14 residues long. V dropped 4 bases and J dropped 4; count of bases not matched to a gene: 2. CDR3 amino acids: CASSLGTGNQPQHF. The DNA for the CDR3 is TGTGCCAGCTCACTAGGGACAGGGAATCAGCCCCAGCATTTT.

In DNA, the CDR3 is TGTGCCAGCACCATAGCGACAGGGAGCTACGAGCAGTACTTC. It yields the protein CASTIATGSYEQYF. This chain connects TRBV7-8 to TRBJ2-7, with 7 positions matching TRBD1. CDR1 is SGHVS, CDR2 FQNEAQ, per germline. CDR3 size: 14 residues. V was pared by 7 bases and J by 3 bases, with 9 bases of the junction left unmatched. The variable domain in full, completed from reference TRBV7-8 and TRBJ2-7, reads GAGVSQSPRYKVAKRGQDVALRCDPISGHVSLFWYQQALGQGPEFLTYFQNEAQLDKSGLPSDRFFAERPEGSVSTLKIQRTQQEDSAVYLCASTIATGSYEQYFGPGTRLTVT.

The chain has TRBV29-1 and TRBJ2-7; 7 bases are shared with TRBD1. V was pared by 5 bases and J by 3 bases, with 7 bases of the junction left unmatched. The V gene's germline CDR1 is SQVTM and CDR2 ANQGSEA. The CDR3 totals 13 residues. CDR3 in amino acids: CSVSDRKLYEQYF. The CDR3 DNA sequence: TGCAGCGTTTCGGACAGGAAACTCTACGAGCAGTACTTC.

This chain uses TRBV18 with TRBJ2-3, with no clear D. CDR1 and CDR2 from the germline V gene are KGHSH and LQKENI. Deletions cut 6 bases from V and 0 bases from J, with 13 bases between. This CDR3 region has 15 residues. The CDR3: CASSADKTSTDTQYF. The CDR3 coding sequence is TGTGCCAGCTCGGCCGACAAGACGAGCACAGATACGCAGTATTTT.

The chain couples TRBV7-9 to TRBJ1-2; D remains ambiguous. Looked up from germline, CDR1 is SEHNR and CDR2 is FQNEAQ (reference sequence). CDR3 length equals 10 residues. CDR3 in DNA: TGTGCGTCAGGTACGGCTGGCTACACCTTC. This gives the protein CASGTAGYTF.

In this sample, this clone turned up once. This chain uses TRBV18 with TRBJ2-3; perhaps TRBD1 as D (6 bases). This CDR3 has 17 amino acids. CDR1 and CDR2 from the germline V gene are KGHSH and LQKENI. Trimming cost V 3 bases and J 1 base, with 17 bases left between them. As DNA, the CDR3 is TGTGCCAGCTCACCCCTCTCAGGGGCGAGGGGCACAGATACGCAGTATTTT. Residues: CASSPLSGARGTDTQYF. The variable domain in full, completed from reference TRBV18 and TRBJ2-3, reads NAGVMQNPRHLVRRRGQEARLRCSPMKGHSHVYWYRQLPEEGLKFMVYLQKENIIDESGMPKERFSAEFPKEGPSILRIQQVVRGDSAAYFCASSPLSGARGTDTQYFGPGTRLTVL.

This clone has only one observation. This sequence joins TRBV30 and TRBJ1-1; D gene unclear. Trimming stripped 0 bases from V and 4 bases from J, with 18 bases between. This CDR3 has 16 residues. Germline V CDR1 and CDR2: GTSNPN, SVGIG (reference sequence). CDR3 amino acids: CAWSVFNSIVTTEAFF. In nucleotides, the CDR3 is TGTGCCTGGAGTGTATTTAACAGTATCGTGACCACTGAAGCTTTCTTT.

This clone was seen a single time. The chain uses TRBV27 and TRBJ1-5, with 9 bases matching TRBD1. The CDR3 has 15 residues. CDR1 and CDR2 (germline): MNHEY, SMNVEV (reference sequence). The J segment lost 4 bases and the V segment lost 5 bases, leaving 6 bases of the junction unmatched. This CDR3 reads CASSPWTGENQPQHF. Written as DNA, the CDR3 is TGTGCCAGCAGTCCGTGGACAGGGGAAAATCAGCCCCAGCATTTT.